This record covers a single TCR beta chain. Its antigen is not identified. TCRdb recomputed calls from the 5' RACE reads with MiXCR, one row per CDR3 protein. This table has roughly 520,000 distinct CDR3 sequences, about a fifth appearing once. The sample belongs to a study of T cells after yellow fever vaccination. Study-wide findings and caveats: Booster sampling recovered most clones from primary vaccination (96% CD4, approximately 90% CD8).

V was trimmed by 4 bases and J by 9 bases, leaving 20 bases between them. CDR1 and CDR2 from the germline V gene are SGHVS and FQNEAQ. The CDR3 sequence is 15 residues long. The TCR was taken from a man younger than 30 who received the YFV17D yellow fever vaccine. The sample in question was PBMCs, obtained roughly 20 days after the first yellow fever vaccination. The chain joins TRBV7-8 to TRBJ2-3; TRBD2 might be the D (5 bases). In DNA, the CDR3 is TGTGCCAGCAGCTCTAAGCGGAGAGACTTCCAGACGCAGTATTTT. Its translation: CASSSKRRDFQTQYF.